These T cell receptor beta chains were read from a single sample in a study of blood T cell repertoires in COVID-19. Profiled with immunoSEQ multiplex PCR; TCRdb holds only in-frame clones, not every one. This table has about 89,000 clones, roughly 79% appearing once. The sequenced sample consisted of peripheral blood. Source of these receptors: a man between 65 and 85 years old with acute or convalescent COVID-19. The CDR3 runs from the conserved cysteine through the conserved F or W. Each record gives: D gene, clone size, V gene, J gene, CDR3 DNA, CDR3 protein. The D gene is left open where the match is weak. Size is omitted from some rows. Given values are once, few, many or a class for expanded clones.

d_gene: .; abundance: .; v_gene: TRBV18; j_gene: TRBJ2-5; CDR3nt: TGTGCCAGCTCACCTACTCCGGGACTGGACCAAGAGACCCAGTACTTC; CDR3aa: CASSPTPGLDQETQYF
d_gene: TRBD1; abundance: .; v_gene: TRBV7-2; j_gene: TRBJ1-1; CDR3nt: TGTGCCAGCAGCACGGACAGGCGCACTGAAGCTTTCTTT; CDR3aa: CASSTDRRTEAFF
d_gene: .; abundance: .; v_gene: TRBV7-3; j_gene: TRBJ1-2; CDR3nt: TGTGCCAGCAGCAACCAGGGTGCCGGCTACACCTTC; CDR3aa: CASSNQGAGYTF
d_gene: TRBD1; abundance: .; v_gene: TRBV24-1; j_gene: TRBJ2-5; CDR3nt: TGTGCCACCAGTGACCCCCCGACAGGGCGAGAGACCCAGTACTTC; CDR3aa: CATSDPPTGRETQYF
d_gene: TRBD1; abundance: .; v_gene: TRBV27; j_gene: TRBJ1-5; CDR3nt: TGTGCCAGCAGTTCAGGGACAGGGGTTTTGGCTCAGCCCCAGCATTTT; CDR3aa: CASSSGTGVLAQPQHF
d_gene: TRBD2; abundance: few; v_gene: TRBV7-3; j_gene: TRBJ2-1; CDR3nt: TGTGCCAGCAGCCAACTCCTAGCGGGTGAGCAGTTCTTC; CDR3aa: CASSQLLAGEQFF
d_gene: .; abundance: .; v_gene: TRBV7-2; j_gene: TRBJ1-5; CDR3nt: TGTGCCAGCAGCTCTCGGTGGGGGGAAGGTAGCAATCAGCCCCAGCATTTT; CDR3aa: CASSSRWGEGSNQPQHF
d_gene: .; abundance: .; v_gene: TRBV11-3; j_gene: TRBJ2-1; CDR3nt: TGTGCCAGCAGTCGTGGGAGAGACAATGAGCAGTTCTTC; CDR3aa: CASSRGRDNEQFF
d_gene: .; abundance: .; v_gene: TRBV27; j_gene: TRBJ1-5; CDR3nt: TGTGCCAGCAGTTCCGGGAGGCAGCCCCAGCATTTT; CDR3aa: CASSSGRQPQHF
d_gene: .; abundance: .; v_gene: TRBV14; j_gene: TRBJ2-2; CDR3nt: TGTGCCAGCAGCCAAGACGGTGGAGGAGGTGTAACCGGGGAGCTGTTTTTT; CDR3aa: CASSQDGGGGVTGELFF
d_gene: TRBD2; abundance: .; v_gene: TRBV7-2; j_gene: TRBJ2-5; CDR3nt: TGTGCCAGCAGCCCCGGACTAGCGGGAGGATGGGGGGAGACCCAGTACTTC; CDR3aa: CASSPGLAGGWGETQYF
d_gene: .; abundance: .; v_gene: TRBV7-9; j_gene: TRBJ2-2; CDR3nt: TGTGCCAGCAGCTTAGGGGCAGGGAACACCGGGGAGCTGTTTTTT; CDR3aa: CASSLGAGNTGELFF
d_gene: TRBD1; abundance: .; v_gene: TRBV18; j_gene: TRBJ1-6; CDR3nt: TGTGCCAGCTCCCCCTCGACAGGGAACTTTAATTCACCCCTCCACTTT; CDR3aa: CASSPSTGNFNSPLHF
d_gene: .; abundance: .; v_gene: TRBV6-5; j_gene: TRBJ2-5; CDR3nt: TGTGCCAGCAGTTATAGCCCTCGAGAGACCCAGTACTTC; CDR3aa: CASSYSPRETQYF
d_gene: TRBD1; abundance: .; v_gene: TRBV19; j_gene: TRBJ1-4; CDR3nt: TGTGCCAGTAGCCAAAGAGACACCGGGACAGATGAAAAACTGTTTTTT; CDR3aa: CASSQRDTGTDEKLFF
d_gene: TRBD1; abundance: .; v_gene: TRBV6-6; j_gene: TRBJ1-1; CDR3nt: TGTGCCAGCAGTAGATTCCTCCAGGGACAGTCTGACACTGAAGCTTTCTTT; CDR3aa: CASSRFLQGQSDTEAFF
d_gene: .; abundance: few; v_gene: TRBV30; j_gene: TRBJ1-3; CDR3nt: TGTGCCTGGAGCCGGGGAGTCACTGGAAACACCATATATTTT; CDR3aa: CAWSRGVTGNTIYF
d_gene: .; abundance: .; v_gene: TRBV7-9; j_gene: TRBJ1-1; CDR3nt: TGTGCCAGCAGCAAACAGGGTCAAGCTGAAGCTTTCTTT; CDR3aa: CASSKQGQAEAFF
d_gene: .; abundance: few; v_gene: TRBV6-5; j_gene: TRBJ1-1; CDR3nt: TGTGCCAGCACAAAGGGGACAATGAACACTGAAGCTTTCTTT; CDR3aa: CASTKGTMNTEAFF
d_gene: .; abundance: .; v_gene: TRBV6-2/TRBV6-3; j_gene: TRBJ1-2; CDR3nt: TGTGCCAGCAGACCTCTTATAAGGGGATATGGCTACACCTTC; CDR3aa: CASRPLIRGYGYTF
d_gene: .; abundance: once; v_gene: TRBV5-4; j_gene: TRBJ2-6; CDR3nt: TGTGCCAGCAGCTCTTTAAGGACAGAAACTGGGGCCAACGTCCTGACTTTC; CDR3aa: CASSSLRTETGANVLTF
d_gene: TRBD1; abundance: .; v_gene: TRBV2; j_gene: TRBJ2-7; CDR3nt: TGTGCCAGCAGTGACCCGACAGGGGATTTCTACGAGCAGTACTTC; CDR3aa: CASSDPTGDFYEQYF
d_gene: TRBD2; abundance: .; v_gene: TRBV4-1; j_gene: TRBJ2-5; CDR3nt: TGCGCCAGCAGCCAAGGAATGGGACTAGCGGGGGGTGTTCTAGAGACCCAGTACTTC; CDR3aa: CASSQGMGLAGGVLETQYF
d_gene: TRBD1; abundance: .; v_gene: TRBV18; j_gene: TRBJ1-1; CDR3nt: TGTGCCAGCTCACCCGGCCGGGACAGGGTCACTGAAGCTTTCTTT; CDR3aa: CASSPGRDRVTEAFF
d_gene: .; abundance: .; v_gene: TRBV29-1; j_gene: TRBJ2-7; CDR3nt: TGCAGCGTTGTGGGCCGAAGCTCCTACGAGCAGTACTTC; CDR3aa: CSVVGRSSYEQYF
d_gene: .; abundance: .; v_gene: TRBV2; j_gene: TRBJ1-6; CDR3nt: TGTGCCAGCAGTGTAACCAGGGGACGATCACCCCTCCACTTT; CDR3aa: CASSVTRGRSPLHF
d_gene: .; abundance: .; v_gene: TRBV29-1; j_gene: TRBJ1-1; CDR3nt: TGCAGCGTTCGACAGGCGGCCACTGAAGCTTTCTTT; CDR3aa: CSVRQAATEAFF
d_gene: .; abundance: .; v_gene: TRBV5-4; j_gene: TRBJ1-1; CDR3nt: TGTGCCAGCAGGATAACAGGGATGAACACTGAAGCTTTCTTT; CDR3aa: CASRITGMNTEAFF
d_gene: TRBD1; abundance: .; v_gene: TRBV10-1; j_gene: TRBJ2-5; CDR3nt: TGCGCCACCCAACCGGGACAGAGTGAGACCCAGTACTTC; CDR3aa: CATQPGQSETQYF
d_gene: TRBD1; abundance: few; v_gene: TRBV28; j_gene: TRBJ1-5; CDR3nt: TGTGCCAGCAGTGACAGGGTGAGGCCCCAGCATTTT; CDR3aa: CASSDRVRPQHF
d_gene: TRBD1; abundance: .; v_gene: TRBV5-6; j_gene: TRBJ1-5; CDR3nt: TGTGCCAGCAGCTTTAACAGGGGGGCGAATCAGCCCCAGCATTTT; CDR3aa: CASSFNRGANQPQHF
d_gene: TRBD1; abundance: .; v_gene: TRBV9; j_gene: TRBJ1-4; CDR3nt: TGTGCCAGCAGCGCTACAGGGGGCGGTGAAAAACTGTTTTTT; CDR3aa: CASSATGGGEKLFF
d_gene: TRBD2; abundance: .; v_gene: TRBV5-1; j_gene: TRBJ2-3; CDR3nt: TGCGCCAGCTTCCCTAGCGGGGGCTCGTCAGATACGCAGTATTTT; CDR3aa: CASFPSGGSSDTQYF
d_gene: .; abundance: .; v_gene: TRBV5-6; j_gene: TRBJ1-2; CDR3nt: TGTGCCAGCAACTGGGGTGGGGGCAATGGCTACACCTTC; CDR3aa: CASNWGGGNGYTF
d_gene: .; abundance: .; v_gene: TRBV4-1; j_gene: TRBJ2-5; CDR3nt: TGCGCCAGCAGCCAAGATTGGGGGGACCCTGGGGAGACCCAGTACTTC; CDR3aa: CASSQDWGDPGETQYF
d_gene: .; abundance: .; v_gene: TRBV7-2; j_gene: TRBJ1-5; CDR3nt: TGTGCCAGCAGCCGGGGGGGTTCGGATCAGCCCCAGCATTTT; CDR3aa: CASSRGGSDQPQHF
d_gene: .; abundance: .; v_gene: TRBV5-5; j_gene: TRBJ1-2; CDR3nt: TGTGCCAGCAGTTTTGACAGCTCCTTATATGGCTACACCTTC; CDR3aa: CASSFDSSLYGYTF
d_gene: TRBD1; abundance: once; v_gene: TRBV28; j_gene: TRBJ1-5; CDR3nt: TGTGCCAGCAGGGGGACAGGGGGCGCAGGACAGCCCCAGCATTTT; CDR3aa: CASRGTGGAGQPQHF
d_gene: .; abundance: .; v_gene: TRBV11-2; j_gene: TRBJ2-2; CDR3nt: TGTGCCAGCAGCTTACATGCCGAACCAGGGGCCGGGGAGCTGTTTTTT; CDR3aa: CASSLHAEPGAGELFF
d_gene: TRBD2; abundance: .; v_gene: TRBV19; j_gene: TRBJ2-5; CDR3nt: TGTGCCAGTAGTCCGAGACTAGCGGGACGGTTAGAGACCCAGTACTTC; CDR3aa: CASSPRLAGRLETQYF
d_gene: .; abundance: .; v_gene: TRBV19; j_gene: TRBJ1-5; CDR3nt: TGTGCCAGTAGGACGGGTTATAGCAATCAGCCCCAGCATTTT; CDR3aa: CASRTGYSNQPQHF